A single sample gave rise to the 29 T cell receptor beta chains below, sequenced in a study of blood T cell repertoires in COVID-19 (dated by TCRdb to the early 2020s). Library method: the immunoSEQ multiplex PCR assay. The table comes from immuneACCESS by way of TCRdb, which keeps in-frame sequences with V and J called. Part of the clones is missing from these tables; in studies checked, under half for an unresolved V gene and the rest for unknown reasons. The sample has 350,000 to 450,000 clones on record, approximately 91% of them singletons. The ten largest make up about 0.83% of the sample. Sequenced: PBMCs or T cells enriched from blood (not recorded which). These receptors came from a woman between 40 and 50 years old who had been exposed to COVID-19.

The chain is built from TRBV7-2 and TRBJ1-5; 7 bases fit TRBD1. CDR1 and CDR2 from the germline V gene are SGHTA and FQGNSA. V shed 5 bases, J shed 7 bases, and the junction held 11 bases outside the gene matches. The CDR3 loop spans 15 amino acids. The CDR3: CASSLFEGAPQPQHF. As DNA, the CDR3 is TGTGCCAGCAGCCTCTTCGAGGGGGCGCCCCAGCCCCAGCATTTT.

The rearrangement links TRBV15 to TRBJ1-5, with 8 bases fitting TRBD1. The CDR3 has 14 amino acids. The ends lost 3 bases at V and 6 bases at J; junction bases unmatched: 4. Germline values: CDR1 LNHNV, CDR2 YYDKDF (reference sequence). DNA for the CDR3: TGTGCCACCAGCAGCTCAGGGGGCGGTCAGCCCCAGCATTTT. It codes for CATSSSGGGQPQHF.

The V gene is TRBV19, the J gene TRBJ1-1; the match to TRBD1 covers 11 bases. V was pared by 9 bases and J by 7 bases, with 4 bases of the junction left unmatched. Per the germline V gene, CDR1 is LNHDA and CDR2 is SQIVND (reference sequence). This CDR3 spans 12 amino acids. This chain's CDR3 is CASGTGGGEAFF. CDR3 sequence (DNA): TGTGCCAGCGGGACAGGGGGAGGTGAAGCTTTCTTT.

The chain has TRBV12-3 or TRBV12-4 and TRBJ1-2, with D possibly being TRBD1 (5 bases). V was pared by 4 bases and J by 4 bases, with 10 bases between. CDR3 length: 13 amino acids. The CDR3 sequence: CASSSRGTYGYTF. The CDR3 DNA reads TGTGCCAGCAGTTCAAGGGGCACCTATGGCTACACCTTC.

The CDR3 protein is CASSTESTSGSTYEQYF. The CDR3 DNA sequence: TGTGCCAGCAGCACGGAATCGACTAGCGGGTCAACCTACGAGCAGTACTTC. This chain joins TRBV7-9 and TRBJ2-7, with 10 bases lining up with TRBD2. With 5 bases clipped from V and 2 bases from J, the junction kept 12 bases outside the gene matches. The CDR3 contains 17 residues. Germline-derived CDR1 and CDR2 are SEHNR and FQNEAQ (reference sequence).

The CDR3 region is CASSRHRRDRSADTEAFF. In DNA, the CDR3 is TGTGCCAGCAGCCGACATAGACGGGACAGGTCTGCGGACACTGAAGCTTTCTTT. The rearrangement links TRBV7-6 to TRBJ1-1; 8 bases match TRBD1. The germline CDR1 and CDR2 sequences are SGHVS and FNYEAQ. With 5 bases clipped from V and 3 bases from J, the junction kept 17 bases outside the gene matches. This CDR3 has 18 amino acids. Full variable domain (remainder filled in from reference TRBV7-6 and TRBJ1-1): GAGVSQSPRYKVTKRGQDVALRCDPISGHVSLYWYRQALGQGPEFLTYFNYEAQQDKSGLPNDRFSAERPEGSISTLTIQRTEQRDSAMYRCASSRHRRDRSADTEAFFGQGTRLTVV.

J is TRBJ1-2 and V is TRBV19; tentative D call: TRBD1 (6 bases). The CDR3 covers 13 residues. The V gene lost 5 bases and the J gene lost 4 bases, with 11 bases spanning the gap. Germline CDR1 is LNHDA and CDR2 is SQIVND (reference sequence). This chain's CDR3 is CASSVDRTYGYTF. The CDR3 region has the DNA TGTGCCAGTAGTGTCGACAGGACCTATGGCTACACCTTC. Complete variable domain (other parts from reference TRBV19 and TRBJ1-2): DGGITQSPKYLFRKEGQNVTLSCEQNLNHDAMYWYRQDPGQGLRLIYYSQIVNDFQKGDIAEGYSVSREKKESFPLTVTSAQKNPTAFYLCASSVDRTYGYTFGSGTRLTVV.

This clone was found once. This chain links TRBV30 with TRBJ2-7, with D possibly TRBD2 on 6 matching bases. Trimming took off 5 bases at V and 1 base at J, with 15 bases between the two ends. The CDR3 is 14 residues long. Germline loops: CDR1 GTSNPN, CDR2 SVGIG (reference sequence). The CDR3 protein is CAWGGRLRSYEQYF. CDR3 nucleotide sequence: TGTGCCTGGGGAGGGAGGCTGCGGTCCTACGAGCAGTACTTC.

The V call is TRBV28, the J call TRBJ1-5, with D possibly TRBD1 on 6 matching bases. The CDR3 extends over 15 amino acids. The V and J ends lost 6 bases and 2 bases respectively, with 14 bases between them. From germline, CDR1 is MDHEN and CDR2 SYDVKM. The CDR3 sequence is CASSPGGGGNQPQHF. Here the CDR3 DNA reads TGTGCCAGCAGCCCCGGGGGGGGCGGCAATCAGCCCCAGCATTTT.

V gene TRBV24-1 combines with J gene TRBJ2-1; 11 bases line up with TRBD2. Looked up from germline, CDR1 is KGHDR and CDR2 is SFDVKD. After removal of 4 bases from V and 3 bases from J, the junction contained 4 bases not matched to a gene. The length of the CDR3 is 16 residues. The CDR3 here is CATSDHGLAGYNEQFF. The CDR3 DNA follows: TGTGCCACCAGTGACCATGGACTAGCGGGCTACAATGAGCAGTTCTTC.

The chain couples TRBV7-2 to TRBJ1-6; no clear D. The CDR3 is 15 residues long. CDR1 and CDR2 from the germline V gene are SGHTA and FQGNSA. V lost 4 bases and J 10 bases, leaving 17 bases between the germline ends. CDR3 nucleotides: TGTGCCAGCAGCTCAAATAATCGCGGAGGGTCACCCCTCCACTTT. Translated, it gives CASSSNNRGGSPLHF.

The rearrangement uses TRBV5-5 and TRBJ1-2; D gene uncertain. This CDR3 contains 14 residues. Trimming stripped 4 bases from V and 1 base from J, with 11 bases between. CDR1 is SGHKS and CDR2 is YYEKEE in the germline V gene (reference sequence). CDR3 in DNA: TGTGCCAGCAGCGCCCGGGAGTATAACTATGGCTACACCTTC. Amino acids: CASSAREYNYGYTF.

The chain has TRBV7-9 and TRBJ2-5, with D perhaps matching TRBD1 (6 bases). CDR1 and CDR2 from the germline V gene are SEHNR and FQNEAQ (reference sequence). This CDR3 is 14 amino acids long. The V end lost 4 bases, the J end lost 1 base, and 10 bases lay between the germline ends. CDR3 protein: CASSYRQAQETQYF. CDR3 sequence (DNA): TGTGCCAGCAGCTATCGACAGGCCCAAGAGACCCAGTACTTC.

The chain links TRBV29-1 to TRBJ1-2; 9 nucleotides agree with TRBD1. With 7 bases clipped from V and 8 bases from J, the junction kept 11 bases outside the gene matches. This CDR3 spans 13 amino acids. CDR1 and CDR2 (germline): SQVTM, ANQGSEA. The CDR3 region is CSAVQGAARGYTF. The CDR3 DNA follows: TGCAGCGCTGTACAGGGGGCTGCGCGAGGCTACACCTTC.

Here the CDR3 reads CASSLATGDREKLFF. The CDR3 DNA reads as TGTGCCAGCAGCCTAGCGACAGGGGATCGAGAAAAACTGTTTTTT. The gene calls are TRBV11-2 and TRBJ1-4; the match to TRBD1 covers 8 bases. V lost 5 bases, J lost 8 bases, and 10 bases stayed unmatched. This CDR3 is 15 amino acids long. Germline assignment: CDR1 SGHAT and CDR2 FQNNGV.

The chain joins TRBV7-9 to TRBJ1-1; maybe TRBD1 (6 bases). The CDR3 contains 17 residues. Germline values: CDR1 SEHNR, CDR2 FQNEAQ (reference sequence). V dropped 5 bases and J dropped 0 bases, with 19 bases sitting between them. The CDR3 DNA reads as TGTGCCAGCAGCCCCACAGGGACCACAAAAATGAACACTGAAGCTTTCTTT. The encoded protein is CASSPTGTTKMNTEAFF.

This chain links TRBV24-1 with TRBJ2-5; TRBD2 matches at 7 bases. The germline V gene has CDR1 KGHDR and CDR2 SFDVKD. The trim removed 7 bases at V and 2 bases at J, leaving 3 bases unmatched. CDR3 length: 13 amino acids. DNA of the CDR3: TGTGCCACCAGGGGGAGGGAACAAGAGACCCAGTACTTC. Its protein is CATRGREQETQYF.

This rearrangement joins TRBV5-1 to TRBJ1-6; TRBD1 agrees at 8 bases. After removal of 2 bases from V and 4 bases from J, the junction contained 8 bases not matched to a gene. Germline V gene data show CDR1 as SGHRS and CDR2 as YFSETQ. This CDR3 is built from 17 residues. CDR3 nucleotide sequence: TGCGCCAGCAGCTTTGGTGGACAGGGACCTTATAATTCACCCCTCCACTTT. This sequence encodes CASSFGGQGPYNSPLHF.

V usage is TRBV11-3 and J usage is TRBJ1-3; TRBD1 aligns across 8 bases. The trim removed 5 bases at V and 3 bases at J, leaving 3 bases unmatched. CDR3 length: 14 residues. Per germline, CDR1 SGHNT and CDR2 YENEEA. The CDR3 nucleotides read TGTGCCAGCAGCGCGGGACAGGTTGGAAACACCATATATTTT. This sequence encodes CASSAGQVGNTIYF.

V and J are TRBV7-9 and TRBJ1-4; possible D gene TRBD1, 5 bases. CDR1 is SEHNR, CDR2 FQNEAQ, per germline (reference sequence). This CDR3 is built from 14 residues. V shed 1 base and J shed 6 bases, with 9 bases lying between them. CDR3 in amino acids: CASSLEGGDEKLFF. CDR3 DNA sequence: TGTGCCAGCAGCTTAGAGGGAGGGGATGAAAAACTGTTTTTT.

The rearrangement uses TRBV5-1 and TRBJ2-2, with TRBD1 matching 9 bases. CDR1 SGHRS and CDR2 YFSETQ come from the germline V gene. The CDR3 is made up of 15 amino acids. The V and J ends lost 1 base and 2 bases, in that order; junction bases with no gene match: 0. CDR3: CASSLTGGNTGELFF. The DNA for the CDR3 is TGCGCCAGCAGCTTGACAGGGGGCAACACCGGGGAGCTGTTTTTT. Together with reference TRBV5-1 and TRBJ2-2, the CDR3 gives the full variable domain: KAGVTQTPRYLIKTRGQQVTLSCSPISGHRSVSWYQQTPGQGLQFLFEYFSETQRNKGNFPGRFSGRQFSNSRSEMNVSTLELGDSALYLCASSLTGGNTGELFFGEGSRLTVL.

This sequence joins TRBV19 and TRBJ1-2, with D perhaps matching TRBD1 (6 bases). V was pared by 5 bases and J by 5 bases, with 12 bases between. Germline CDR1 is LNHDA and CDR2 is SQIVND (reference sequence). This CDR3 contains 13 residues. The CDR3 DNA is TGTGCCAGTAGTCACAGGGCCCCTTATGGCTACACCTTC. As protein: CASSHRAPYGYTF.

V usage is TRBV29-1 and J usage is TRBJ2-7; 11 bases map to TRBD2. Germline assignment: CDR1 SQVTM and CDR2 ANQGSEA. The CDR3 has 13 amino acids. Unmatched junction bases numbered 3, after V lost 6 bases and J lost 2 bases. The CDR3 nucleotides are TGCAGCGTAATAGCGGGAGGGACCTACGAGCAGTACTTC. It encodes CSVIAGGTYEQYF.

The J gene is TRBJ2-3, the V gene TRBV5-4, with 8 bases matching TRBD1. The length of the CDR3 is 15 residues. The germline V gene encodes CDR1 SGHNT and CDR2 YYREEE (reference sequence). Unmatched junction bases numbered 3, after V lost 2 bases and J lost 1 base. The CDR3 nucleotides are TGTGCCAGCAGCTTTAGGGGACAGGGCACAGATACGCAGTATTTT. Its protein is CASSFRGQGTDTQYF.

The rearrangement links TRBV5-1 to TRBJ1-3; D uncertain. This CDR3 is 14 amino acids long. V dropped 0 bases and J dropped 3 bases, with 7 bases sitting between them. Germline lookup yields CDR1 SGHRS and CDR2 YFSETQ. Written as DNA, the CDR3 is TGCGCCAGCAGCTTGGGAGTAGATGGAAACACCATATATTTT. Translated, it gives CASSLGVDGNTIYF.

The rearrangement joins TRBV27 to TRBJ1-3; D uncertain. The germline V gene encodes CDR1 MNHEY and CDR2 SMNVEV (reference sequence). The CDR3 has 16 residues. With 5 bases removed from V and 5 bases from J, the gap between germline ends came to 19 bases. The CDR3 region is CASSPSPPGGRNTIYF. Here the CDR3 DNA reads TGTGCCAGCAGTCCGTCCCCCCCGGGAGGCAGAAACACCATATATTTT.

J is TRBJ1-5 and V is TRBV7-9; 10 bases fit TRBD1. CDR3 length equals 15 residues. Germline lookup yields CDR1 SEHNR and CDR2 FQNEAQ (reference sequence). With V trimmed by 5 bases and J by 11 bases, 12 bases remained unmatched. The CDR3 loop is CASSRTGTGVIAQHF. DNA of the CDR3: TGTGCCAGCAGCCGTACCGGGACAGGGGTTATAGCCCAGCATTTT.

Details on this clone: Other DNA sequences from this sample encode an identical CDR3 as well. The chain recombines TRBV30 with TRBJ2-2; D may be TRBD1 (5 bases). Trimming shortened V by 0 bases and J by 6 bases, and 5 bases separated the two germline ends. Germline values: CDR1 GTSNPN, CDR2 SVGIG (reference sequence). The CDR3 spans 12 residues. CDR3 nucleotides: TGTGCCTGGAGTGTGGGGCCCGGGGAGCTGTTTTTT. This sequence encodes CAWSVGPGELFF.

The chain combines TRBV27 with TRBJ2-5; D may be TRBD2 (5 bases). The germline V and J ends were trimmed by 5 bases and 5 bases, with 21 bases remaining between them. The CDR3 is 16 residues long. Germline assignment: CDR1 MNHEY and CDR2 SMNVEV (reference sequence). The CDR3 DNA sequence: TGTGCCAGCAGTCCAGTCGTGTCAGCCGGGATGGAGACCCAGTACTTC. It is translated as CASSPVVSAGMETQYF.